This TCR beta chain was profiled in a study of immune cell composition in non-small cell lung cancer. Study-wide background: Lung adenocarcinoma or squamous carcinoma made up most tumours.

Method: immunoSEQ multiplex PCR; TCRdb's copy keeps in-frame clones and lacks some. The sample includes 8,500 to 9,500 clones, approximately 80% of them seen just once. The normal lung sample lay at least 3 cm, and maximally far, from the tumour. This clone has only a few counts. The TCR was taken from a human donor with non-small cell lung cancer. The sample was non-adjacent lung tissue.

This CDR3 is CASSSRGAGTGELFF. The CDR3 region has the DNA TGTGCCAGCAGTTCCAGGGGGGCGGGCACCGGGGAGCTGTTTTTT. The J gene is TRBJ2-2, the V gene TRBV6-5; D is perhaps TRBD1 (7 bases). V lost 4 bases to trimming and J lost 4 bases, with 13 bases between them. Germline-derived CDR1 and CDR2 are MNHEY and SVGAGI. CDR3 length: 15 residues.